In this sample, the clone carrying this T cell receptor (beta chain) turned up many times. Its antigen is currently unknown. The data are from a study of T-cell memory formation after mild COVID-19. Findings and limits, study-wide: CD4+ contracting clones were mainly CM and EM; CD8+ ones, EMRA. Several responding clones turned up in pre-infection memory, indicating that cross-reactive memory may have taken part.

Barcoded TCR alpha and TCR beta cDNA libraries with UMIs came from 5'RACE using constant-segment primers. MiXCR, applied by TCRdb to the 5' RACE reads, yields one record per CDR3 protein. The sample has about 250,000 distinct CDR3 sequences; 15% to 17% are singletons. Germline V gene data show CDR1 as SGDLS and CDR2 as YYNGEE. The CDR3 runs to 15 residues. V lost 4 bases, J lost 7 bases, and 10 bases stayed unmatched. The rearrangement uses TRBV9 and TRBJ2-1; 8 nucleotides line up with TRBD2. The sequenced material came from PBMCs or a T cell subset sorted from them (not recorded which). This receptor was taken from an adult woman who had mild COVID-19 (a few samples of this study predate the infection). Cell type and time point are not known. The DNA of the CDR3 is TGTGCCAGCAGCCTTGCCCCGGGAGGGCCAAATGAGCAGTTCTTC. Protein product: CASSLAPGGPNEQFF.